Below are 27 T cell receptor beta chains sequenced from a single sample in a study of OX40 agonist ivuxolimab in advanced cancers. Produced via immunoSEQ multiplex PCR; TCRdb's table is partial and in-frame only. The sample yields some 74,000 clones, over 75% seen once. Material: CD4+ or CD8+ T cells sorted from blood, obtained in a trial of the OX40 agonist ivuxolimab. The receptors were gathered from an adult with an advanced solid tumor such as melanoma, head and neck, liver or kidney cancer.

The chain combines TRBV27 with TRBJ2-7; 11 nucleotides line up with TRBD1. Germline CDR1 is MNHEY and CDR2 is SMNVEV (reference sequence). After removal of 6 bases from V and 2 bases from J, the junction contained 6 bases not matched to a gene. The CDR3 is 15 residues long. CDR3 DNA sequence: TGTGCCAGCAGCCTACAGGACAGGGGGCCCTACGAGCAGTACTTC. Its translation: CASSLQDRGPYEQYF.

This clone has a single count. The rearrangement links TRBV27 to TRBJ2-3, with D unclear. The CDR3 sequence is 12 residues long. V gave up 0 bases and J gave up 6 bases, with 4 bases separating them. Germline loops: CDR1 MNHEY, CDR2 SMNVEV (reference sequence). As DNA, the CDR3 is TGTGCCAGCAGTTTATCCTCCGATACGCAGTATTTT. This translates into CASSLSSDTQYF.

The rearrangement uses TRBV4-1 and TRBJ2-7; the D call may be TRBD1 or TRBD2 (5 bases each). Per germline, CDR1 MGHRA and CDR2 YSYEKL. CDR3 length equals 14 residues. V shed 1 base and J shed 3 bases, with 10 bases lying between them. The CDR3 region is CASSQVWGYYEQYF. In nucleotides, the CDR3 is TGCGCCAGCAGCCAAGTTTGGGGGTACTACGAGCAGTACTTC.

The chain recombines TRBV30 with TRBJ2-3; D is undetermined. The CDR3 loop spans 14 amino acids. V dropped 4 bases and J dropped 6 bases, with 17 bases sitting between them. The germline V gene encodes CDR1 GTSNPN and CDR2 SVGIG (reference sequence). Here the CDR3 reads CAWTSPLPRDTQYF. Written as DNA, the CDR3 is TGTGCCTGGACCTCACCTCTTCCGAGGGATACGCAGTATTTT.

This chain links TRBV7-3 with TRBJ2-2; D might be TRBD2 (5 bases). Germline-derived CDR1 and CDR2 are SGHTA and FQGTGA. Between the trimmed V and J ends, which lost 5 bases and 1 base, there was a span of 11 bases. This CDR3 is built from 15 residues. The CDR3 coding sequence is TGTGCCAGCAGCCCAAGCGGAAAGAACACCGGGGAGCTGTTTTTT. Translating it yields CASSPSGKNTGELFF.

V is TRBV6-5 and J is TRBJ2-3, with 7 bases that match TRBD2. With V trimmed by 2 bases and J by 6 bases, 8 bases remained unmatched. Germline loops: CDR1 MNHEY, CDR2 SVGAGI. This CDR3 has 15 amino acids. CDR3 loop: CASSYGGSVTDTQYF. The CDR3 DNA follows: TGTGCCAGCAGTTACGGCGGGAGTGTCACGGATACGCAGTATTTT.

This chain uses TRBV6-5 with TRBJ2-6; D remains ambiguous. Germline V CDR1 and CDR2: MNHEY, SVGAGI. V lost 5 bases and J lost 0, with 5 bases in between. This CDR3 is built from 14 residues. The CDR3 is CASSRTSGANVLTF. The CDR3 DNA follows: TGTGCCAGCAGTCGTACCTCTGGGGCCAACGTCCTGACTTTC.

This clone showed up just once. The chain joins TRBV6-5 to TRBJ1-1, with unresolved D. Germline CDR1 MNHEY, CDR2 SVGAGI. Trimming shortened V by 4 bases and J by 0 bases, and 6 bases separated the two germline ends. The CDR3 loop spans 13 amino acids. The CDR3 DNA reads TGTGCCAGCAGTTTCAATATGAACACTGAAGCTTTCTTT. Protein sequence: CASSFNMNTEAFF.

This chain links TRBV6-5 with TRBJ1-6; 7 nucleotides line up with TRBD1. Germline CDR1 is MNHEY and CDR2 is SVGAGI. The J segment lost 5 bases and the V segment lost 6 bases, leaving 7 bases of the junction unmatched. The CDR3 loop spans 15 amino acids. The CDR3 protein is CASRKSQGDNSPLHF. CDR3 bases: TGTGCCAGCAGGAAAAGTCAGGGGGATAATTCACCCCTCCACTTT.

This chain joins TRBV6-6 and TRBJ2-1, with a weak D call TRBD1 (5 bases). The V end was cut by 2 bases, the J end by 4 bases, with 15 bases between. The V gene's germline CDR1 is MNHNY and CDR2 SVGAGI (reference sequence). The CDR3 contains 16 residues. The CDR3 reads CASSYPDSNRYNEQFF. The CDR3 nucleotides read TGTGCCAGCAGTTACCCCGACAGCAACCGTTACAATGAGCAGTTCTTC.

The gene calls are TRBV19 and TRBJ1-5; 7 nucleotides agree with TRBD1. This CDR3 spans 15 amino acids. V lost 5 bases to trimming and J lost 2 bases; unmatched junction nucleotides: 6. Germline CDR1 LNHDA, CDR2 SQIVND (reference sequence). CDR3 nucleotide sequence: TGTGCCAGTAGTTACAGGGGAGGTGGCAATCAGCCCCAGCATTTT. Residues: CASSYRGGGNQPQHF.

This clone was counted once. The chain recombines TRBV4-1 with TRBJ2-3; TRBD1 agrees at 10 bases. This CDR3 spans 16 amino acids. From germline, CDR1 is MGHRA and CDR2 YSYEKL. The V segment lost 2 bases and the J segment 5 bases; nucleotides outside the gene matches: 7. The chain's CDR3 is CASSQWDRGEKDTQYF. DNA of the CDR3: TGCGCCAGCAGCCAATGGGACAGGGGTGAGAAAGATACGCAGTATTTT.

The rearrangement joins TRBV9 to TRBJ2-3, with TRBD2 identical over 7 bases. The V segment lost 3 bases and the J segment 2 bases; nucleotides outside the gene matches: 9. This CDR3 comprises 16 residues. The germline V gene encodes CDR1 SGDLS and CDR2 YYNGEE. In DNA, the CDR3 is TGTGCCAGCAGCGCTGGGCTAGCGGAAGTCACAGATACGCAGTATTTT. This gives the protein CASSAGLAEVTDTQYF.

This chain connects TRBV28 to TRBJ2-7, with 10 bases lining up with TRBD2. The germline V gene has CDR1 MDHEN and CDR2 SYDVKM. This CDR3 spans 17 amino acids. After removal of 6 bases from V and 4 bases from J, the junction contained 15 bases not matched to a gene. The CDR3 spells CASSRPAGLAETYEQYF. CDR3 DNA: TGTGCCAGCAGCCGCCCCGCCGGACTAGCGGAGACATACGAGCAGTACTTC. Based on the CDR3 plus reference TRBV28 and TRBJ2-7, the full variable domain is DVKVTQSSRYLVKRTGEKVFLECVQDMDHENMFWYRQDPGLGLRLIYFSYDVKMKEKGDIPEGYSVSREKKERFSLILESASTNQTSMYLCASSRPAGLAETYEQYFGPGTRLTVT.

The V and J genes are TRBV2 and TRBJ1-5, with TRBD1 identical over 8 bases. The germline CDR1 and CDR2 sequences are SNHLY and FYNNEI. The CDR3 has 13 residues. V dropped 8 bases and J dropped 7; count of bases not matched to a gene: 7. In nucleotides, the CDR3 is TGTGCCAGCCGAGGACAGGGAGGACAGCCCCAGCATTTT. This gives the protein CASRGQGGQPQHF. The full variable domain, rest sourced from reference TRBV2 and TRBJ1-5, is EPEVTQTPSHQVTQMGQEVILRCVPISNHLYFYWYRQILGQKVEFLVSFYNNEISEKSEIFDDQFSVERPDGSNFTLKIRSTKLEDSAMYFCASRGQGGQPQHFGDGTRLSIL.

This clone was seen only a few times. The rearrangement links TRBV6-5 to TRBJ2-7, with 10 positions matching TRBD1. The J segment lost 4 bases and the V segment lost 6 bases, leaving 6 bases of the junction unmatched. This CDR3 is built from 14 residues. CDR1 and CDR2 (germline): MNHEY, SVGAGI. DNA for the CDR3: TGTGCCAGCAGGACCCGGGACAGGGGTTACGAGCAGTACTTC. Translation: CASRTRDRGYEQYF.

The CDR3 DNA reads as TGTGCCAGCAGCTATAAACCGGGACTAGCGGGCGCCTACAATGAGCAGTTCTTC. Protein product: CASSYKPGLAGAYNEQFF. V and J are TRBV5-8 and TRBJ2-1; 12 bases align to TRBD2. Trimming removed 3 bases from V and 2 bases from J; junction bases left unmatched: 9. CDR1 and CDR2 (germline): SGHTS, YDEGEE. The CDR3 totals 18 residues.

This clone was seen a handful of times. The chain uses TRBV6-1 and TRBJ1-5; TRBD1 matches at 8 bases. The CDR3 contains 16 residues. Germline-derived CDR1 and CDR2 are MNHNS and SASEGT. Germline trimming cut 3 bases from V and 0 bases from J; bases unmatched to any gene: 4. CDR3 in amino acids: CASSETGAYSNQPQHF. CDR3 coding DNA: TGTGCCAGCAGTGAGACAGGGGCGTATAGCAATCAGCCCCAGCATTTT.

The chain has TRBV6-1 and TRBJ1-1; D remains ambiguous. Germline V gives CDR1 MNHNS, CDR2 SASEGT. The V gene lost 1 base and the J gene lost 1 base, with 4 bases spanning the gap. The length of the CDR3 is 13 residues. The CDR3 protein is CASSEVRNTEAFF. The DNA of the CDR3 is TGTGCCAGCAGTGAAGTGCGGAACACTGAAGCTTTCTTT.

The chain uses TRBV5-1 and TRBJ1-5; weak D call: TRBD1 (6 bases). This CDR3 has 15 residues. V was clipped by 1 base and J by 4 bases, with 12 bases between them. Germline V lookup: CDR1 SGHRS, CDR2 YFSETQ. This CDR3 reads CASSLSAGANQPQHF. For the CDR3, the DNA is TGCGCCAGCAGCTTGAGCGCAGGGGCTAATCAGCCCCAGCATTTT.

The J gene is TRBJ2-2, the V gene TRBV28, with 7 bases lining up with TRBD2. J gave up 3 bases and V 2 bases, and 6 bases lay outside the gene matches. Germline lookup yields CDR1 MDHEN and CDR2 SYDVKM. This CDR3 spans 16 amino acids. The CDR3 spells CASSLLTSVHTGELFF. The CDR3 nucleotides read TGTGCCAGCAGTTTACTTACTAGCGTCCACACCGGGGAGCTGTTTTTT.

The rearrangement joins TRBV28 to TRBJ1-5; D is uncertain. Germline assignment: CDR1 MDHEN and CDR2 SYDVKM. This CDR3 is built from 16 residues. V was cut by 0 bases and J by 2 bases, with 11 bases left in between. The chain's CDR3 is CASSLWAPGGNQPQHF. CDR3 sequence (DNA): TGTGCCAGCAGTTTATGGGCCCCAGGCGGCAATCAGCCCCAGCATTTT.

The V call is TRBV6-5, the J call TRBJ2-5, with TRBD2 identical over 8 bases. Germline-derived CDR1 and CDR2 are MNHEY and SVGAGI. The V and J ends lost 5 bases and 5 bases, in that order; junction bases with no gene match: 10. The CDR3 covers 15 residues. CDR3 loop: CASSTLTRGGETQYF. The CDR3 nucleotides are TGTGCCAGCAGTACGTTGACCCGGGGGGGGGAGACCCAGTACTTC.

The chain has TRBV18 and TRBJ2-7; D possibly corresponds to TRBD2 (6 bases). The CDR3 has 15 residues. With 1 base removed from V and 7 bases from J, the gap between germline ends came to 17 bases. Germline loops: CDR1 KGHSH, CDR2 LQKENI. CDR3 nucleotide sequence: TGTGCCAGCTCACCACGGGATACGGGAGTGGGGGAGCAGTACTTC. Translating it yields CASSPRDTGVGEQYF.

This sequence joins TRBV29-1 and TRBJ2-2; 12 bases map to TRBD2. Looked up from germline, CDR1 is SQVTM and CDR2 is ANQGSEA. The CDR3 runs 17 residues. V lost 7 bases, J lost 5 bases, and 14 bases stayed unmatched. CDR3 sequence (DNA): TGCAGCGCTGGGGGGCTAGCGGGAGGGCCAGGGACCGGGGAGCTGTTTTTT. Protein product: CSAGGLAGGPGTGELFF.

The chain carries TRBV5-4 and TRBJ2-7, with a possible D match to TRBD2 (6 bases). Trimming took off 1 base at V and 1 base at J, with 15 bases between the two ends. Germline V lookup: CDR1 SGHNT, CDR2 YYREEE (reference sequence). This CDR3 contains 16 residues. For the CDR3, the DNA is TGTGCCAGCAGCTTGCCCGGGACTCGCGTGTCCTACGAGCAGTACTTC. This encodes CASSLPGTRVSYEQYF.

This chain connects TRBV5-5 to TRBJ1-5; 10 nucleotides align to TRBD1. The CDR3 is made up of 16 amino acids. With V trimmed by 4 bases and J by 7 bases, 11 bases remained unmatched. Germline V gives CDR1 SGHKS, CDR2 YYEKEE (reference sequence). The CDR3 reads CASSTRQGAMNQPQHF. For the CDR3, the DNA is TGTGCCAGCAGCACCAGACAGGGGGCCATGAACCAGCCCCAGCATTTT.